These T cell receptor beta chains were read from a single sample in a study of blood T cell repertoires in COVID-19. Assay used: immunoSEQ multiplex PCR; TCRdb lists only in-frame clones, some missing. The repertoire consists of 200,000 to 250,000 clones, with around 85% occurring once and the leading ten covering about 1.3%. Sequenced sample: PBMCs or T cells enriched from blood (not recorded which). These receptors originate from a woman between 40 and 55 years old with acute COVID-19. Each CDR3 is given with its conserved first and last residue. D genes are given only for firm matches. Where a row states a size, it is once, few, many or the class of an expanded clone; other rows omit it.

TRBD1,TRBV11-2,TRBJ1-2,few,CASSLDGGTGGYGYTF,TGTGCCAGCAGCTTAGACGGAGGGACAGGGGGCTATGGCTACACCTTC
NA,TRBV24-1,TRBJ2-2,NA,CATSDSGAQYTGELFF,TGTGCCACCAGTGATTCAGGGGCTCAGTACACCGGGGAGCTGTTTTTT
TRBD1,TRBV13,TRBJ2-5,NA,CASSTRGQGLGETQYF,TGTGCCAGCAGCACCCGCGGACAGGGGCTTGGGGAGACCCAGTACTTC
TRBD1,TRBV14,TRBJ1-1,NA,CASSPGGALNTEAFF,TGTGCCAGCAGCCCAGGGGGAGCATTGAACACTGAAGCTTTCTTT
NA,TRBV3-1/TRBV3-2,TRBJ2-6,NA,CASSHWRRAGANVLTF,TGTGCCAGCAGCCACTGGAGGAGGGCCGGGGCCAACGTCCTGACTTTC
TRBD1,TRBV15,TRBJ1-4,NA,CATSRKGGLGTNEKLFF,TGTGCCACCAGCAGGAAAGGGGGCTTGGGAACTAATGAAAAACTGTTTTTT
NA,TRBV5-6,TRBJ2-2,NA,CASSLVVTGELFF,TGTGCCAGCAGCTTGGTAGTAACCGGGGAGCTGTTTTTT
NA,TRBV19,TRBJ2-7,once,CASRQQYTSYEQYF,TGTGCCAGTAGACAGCAATATACTTCCTACGAGCAGTACTTC
NA,TRBV5-5,TRBJ2-1,NA,CASSLSLTAYNEQFF,TGTGCCAGCAGCTTGTCCCTAACAGCCTACAATGAGCAGTTCTTC
NA,TRBV30,TRBJ1-2,NA,CAWSPLDGYTF,TGTGCCTGGAGTCCCTTAGATGGCTACACCTTC
TRBD1,TRBV10-2,TRBJ2-1,NA,CASSIGQGGWDEQFF,TGCGCCAGCAGTATTGGACAGGGAGGTTGGGATGAGCAGTTCTTC
NA,TRBV29-1,TRBJ1-1,once,CSVGARNTEAFF,TGCAGCGTTGGGGCCAGGAACACTGAAGCTTTCTTT
NA,TRBV7-2,TRBJ2-1,NA,CASSRTSSSYNEQFF,TGTGCCAGCAGCCGGACTTCTAGCTCCTACAATGAGCAGTTCTTC
TRBD1,TRBV6-5,TRBJ1-2,NA,CASATGQGAWGYTF,TGTGCCAGCGCTACGGGACAGGGGGCATGGGGCTACACCTTC
NA,TRBV3-1/TRBV3-2,TRBJ2-5,NA,CASSQARGAQETQYF,TGTGCCAGCAGCCAAGCGAGAGGCGCCCAAGAGACCCAGTACTTC
NA,TRBV6-5,TRBJ1-5,NA,CASLSGGNQPQHF,TGTGCCAGCCTCTCGGGGGGGAATCAGCCCCAGCATTTT
NA,TRBV4-1,TRBJ1-2,NA,CASSQELEGSGYTF,TGCGCCAGCAGCCAAGAGCTAGAGGGCTCTGGCTACACCTTC
NA,TRBV6-6,TRBJ1-5,NA,CASSYQTGNQPQHF,TGTGCCAGCAGTTACCAGACGGGGAATCAGCCCCAGCATTTT
TRBD1,TRBV3-1/TRBV3-2,TRBJ2-5,few,CASSQDGTGKETQYF,TGTGCCAGCAGCCAAGATGGGACAGGTAAAGAGACCCAGTACTTC
NA,TRBV13,TRBJ1-2,NA,CASSLVPRMVDGYTF,TGTGCCAGCAGCTTAGTGCCGCGTATGGTTGATGGCTACACCTTC
NA,TRBV12-3/TRBV12-4,TRBJ1-1,NA,CASSLQQETEAFF,TGTGCCAGCAGTTTACAACAGGAAACTGAAGCTTTCTTT
NA,TRBV6-1,TRBJ1-1,once,CASSEHRDSEAFF,TGTGCCAGCAGTGAACATCGGGATTCGGAAGCTTTCTTT
NA,TRBV7-2,TRBJ2-1,NA,CASSLGGIKFF,TGTGCCAGCAGCTTAGGAGGTATTAAGTTCTTC
NA,TRBV2,TRBJ2-3,NA,CASRGRGHTGTDTQYF,TGTGCCAGCAGAGGAAGGGGACATACGGGCACAGATACGCAGTATTTT
NA,TRBV3-1/TRBV3-2,TRBJ2-5,NA,CASSQAETQYF,TGTGCCAGCAGCCAAGCGGAGACCCAGTACTTC
TRBD2,TRBV2,TRBJ2-1,NA,CASSLASGGHNEQFF,TGTGCCAGCAGTCTTGCTAGCGGGGGGCACAATGAGCAGTTCTTC
NA,TRBV7-9,TRBJ1-1,once,CASSPSWTEAFF,TGTGCCAGCAGCCCAAGCTGGACTGAAGCTTTCTTT
NA,TRBV2,TRBJ1-2,NA,CASVGGGDGYTF,TGTGCCAGCGTTGGGGGAGGGGATGGCTACACCTTC
NA,TRBV4-3,TRBJ2-1,NA,CASSQDTPDSNSYNEQFF,TGCGCCAGCAGCCAAGATACACCAGACTCAAACTCCTACAATGAGCAGTTCTTC
NA,TRBV4-1,TRBJ1-2,NA,CASSQEPGGYGYTF,TGCGCCAGCAGCCAAGAACCGGGGGGCTATGGCTACACCTTC
TRBD1,TRBV11-2,TRBJ1-2,NA,CASTQGQGWYGYTF,TGTGCCAGCACCCAAGGACAGGGTTGGTATGGCTACACCTTC
NA,TRBV14,TRBJ2-5,NA,CASSQDTGFETQYF,TGTGCCAGCAGCCAAGATACCGGGTTCGAGACCCAGTACTTC
TRBD1,TRBV6-1,TRBJ1-3,NA,CASSDGTGGSGNTIYF,TGTGCCAGCAGTGATGGGACAGGGGGCTCTGGAAACACCATATATTTT
NA,TRBV2,TRBJ2-3,NA,CASNPTADTQYF,TGTGCCAGCAACCCCACTGCAGATACGCAGTATTTT
TRBD1,TRBV2,TRBJ1-4,NA,CASAKGAREKLFF,TGTGCCAGTGCGAAGGGGGCGCGCGAAAAACTGTTTTTT
TRBD1,TRBV4-1,TRBJ2-2,NA,CASSHPRDSFTGELFF,TGCGCCAGCAGCCACCCCCGGGACAGCTTCACCGGGGAGCTGTTTTTT
TRBD1,TRBV6-2/TRBV6-3,TRBJ2-7,NA,CASSYPGQGIYEQYF,TGTGCCAGCAGTTACCCGGGACAGGGAATCTACGAGCAGTACTTC
TRBD2,TRBV10-3,TRBJ2-3,NA,CAIMDGSAGVSDTQYF,TGTGCCATCATGGACGGTTCAGCGGGAGTTTCAGATACGCAGTATTTT
NA,TRBV15,TRBJ1-5,NA,CATSRDKGVRQPQHF,TGTGCCACCAGCAGAGATAAGGGGGTACGTCAGCCCCAGCATTTT
NA,TRBV24-1,TRBJ2-1,NA,CATSDGISYNEQFF,TGTGCCACCAGTGACGGGATCTCCTACAATGAGCAGTTCTTC
TRBD1,TRBV2,TRBJ2-2,NA,CASSGGTDTGELFF,TGTGCCAGCAGTGGGGGGACAGACACCGGGGAGCTGTTTTTT
NA,TRBV6-5,TRBJ1-1,few,CASRKTGGTEAFF,TGTGCCAGCAGGAAGACGGGGGGCACTGAAGCTTTCTTT
TRBD1,TRBV30,TRBJ1-2,NA,CAWSVDRNRGPGYTF,TGTGCCTGGAGTGTAGACCGCAACAGGGGGCCTGGCTACACCTTC
NA,TRBV3-1/TRBV3-2,TRBJ1-3,NA,CASSQAGSGNTIYF,TGTGCCAGCAGCCAAGCCGGGTCTGGAAACACCATATATTTT
NA,TRBV29-1,TRBJ2-1,NA,CSVEWSSGVSYNEQFF,TGCAGCGTTGAATGGTCGTCAGGGGTCTCCTACAATGAGCAGTTCTTC
TRBD1,TRBV5-1,TRBJ1-1,many,CASSRPGQGGTEAFF,TGCGCCAGCAGCCGCCCGGGACAGGGAGGCACTGAAGCTTTCTTT
TRBD1,TRBV3-1/TRBV3-2,TRBJ2-7,NA,CASSRDRGHEQYF,TGTGCCAGCAGCCGGGACAGGGGGCACGAGCAGTACTTC
NA,TRBV11-1,TRBJ1-1,NA,CASRGRAGLNTEAFF,TGTGCCAGCAGAGGCAGGGCCGGCTTGAACACTGAAGCTTTCTTT
TRBD1,TRBV4-3,TRBJ2-4,NA,CASSRAGGSRNNIQYF,TGCGCCAGCTCCCGGGCAGGGGGAAGCCGCAACAACATTCAGTACTTC
TRBD2,TRBV3-1/TRBV3-2,TRBJ2-1,NA,CASSQGGLAEYNEQFF,TGTGCCAGCAGCCAAGGAGGCCTAGCGGAGTACAATGAGCAGTTCTTC
NA,TRBV5-1,TRBJ2-1,NA,CASSEAPLTSYNEQFF,TGCGCCAGCAGCGAGGCTCCTCTGACCTCCTACAATGAGCAGTTCTTC
NA,TRBV29-1,TRBJ1-2,NA,CSVGGGEANYGYTF,TGCAGCGTTGGTGGGGGCGAAGCTAACTATGGCTACACCTTC
NA,TRBV12-3/TRBV12-4,TRBJ1-5,once,CASREGDQPQHF,TGTGCCAGCAGGGAAGGAGATCAGCCCCAGCATTTT
TRBD1,TRBV9,TRBJ1-2,once,CASSGTGGRNYGYTF,TGTGCCAGCAGCGGAACAGGGGGAAGAAACTATGGCTACACCTTC
NA,TRBV10-3,TRBJ2-1,NA,CAISEHRTSSYNEQFF,TGTGCCATCAGTGAGCACAGGACCAGCTCCTACAATGAGCAGTTCTTC